This TCR beta chain appears in the sequencing data of a study of T cell repertoires in cytomegalovirus infection. In TCRdb, the reads were re-called with MiXCR into one record per CDR3 protein. The sample consists of about 55,000 distinct CDR3 sequences, around a fifth of them appearing once. This clonotype came up a few times. Antigen unknown. The CDR3 runs to 16 residues. The junction had 13 bases not matched to a gene; V was cut back by 1 base and J by 8 bases. Germline-derived CDR1 and CDR2 are SEHNR and FQNEAQ (reference sequence). This specimen consisted of CD8+ T cells from cultured PBMCs, obtained from culture after CMV antigen stimulation. The chain carries TRBV7-9 and TRBJ1-2, with TRBD1 matching 7 bases. This clonotype was sampled from a human donor in good health (CMV status not recorded). Some clones in this sample may be carry-over from other donors' samples. The CDR3 DNA reads TGTGCCAGCAGCTTAGAAGGAGGACAGGCCGCTATCGGCTACACCTTC. It translates to CASSLEGGQAAIGYTF. The full variable domain, its missing parts supplied by reference TRBV7-9 and TRBJ1-2, is DTGVSQNPRHKITKRGQNVTFRCDPISEHNRLYWYRQTLGQGPEFLTYFQNEAQLEKSRLLSDRFSAERPKGSFSTLEIQRTEQGDSAMYLCASSLEGGQAAIGYTFGSGTRLTVV.